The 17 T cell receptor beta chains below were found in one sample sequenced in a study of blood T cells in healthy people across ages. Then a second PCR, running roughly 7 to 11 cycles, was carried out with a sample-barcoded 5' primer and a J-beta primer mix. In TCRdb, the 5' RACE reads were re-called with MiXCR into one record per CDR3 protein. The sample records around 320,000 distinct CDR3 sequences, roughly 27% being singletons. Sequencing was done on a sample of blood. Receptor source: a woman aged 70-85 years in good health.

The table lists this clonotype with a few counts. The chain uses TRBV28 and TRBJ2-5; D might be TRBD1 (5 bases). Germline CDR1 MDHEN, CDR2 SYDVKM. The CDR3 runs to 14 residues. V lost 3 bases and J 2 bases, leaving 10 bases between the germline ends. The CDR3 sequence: CASSLAGKQETQYF. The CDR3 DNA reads TGTGCCAGCAGTTTGGCAGGGAAACAAGAGACCCAGTACTTC.

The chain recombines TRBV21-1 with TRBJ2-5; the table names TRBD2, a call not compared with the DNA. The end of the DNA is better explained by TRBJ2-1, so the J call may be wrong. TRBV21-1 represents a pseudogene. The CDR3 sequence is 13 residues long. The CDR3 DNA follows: TGTGCCAGCAGCAAATGGGCCCTGAATGAGCAGTTCTTC. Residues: CASSKWALNEQFF.

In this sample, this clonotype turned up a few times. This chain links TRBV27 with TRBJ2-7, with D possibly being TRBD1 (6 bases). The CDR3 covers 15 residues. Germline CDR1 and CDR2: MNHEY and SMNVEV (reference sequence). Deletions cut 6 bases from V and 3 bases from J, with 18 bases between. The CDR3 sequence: CASRSQKGGNYEQYF. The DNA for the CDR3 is TGTGCCAGCAGATCACAAAAAGGGGGAAACTACGAGCAGTACTTC.

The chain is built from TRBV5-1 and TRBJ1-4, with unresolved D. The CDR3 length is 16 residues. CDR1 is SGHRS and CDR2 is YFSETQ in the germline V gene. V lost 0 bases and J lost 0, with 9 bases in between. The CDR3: CASSLVVGATNEKLFF. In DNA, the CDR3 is TGCGCCAGCAGCTTGGTTGTAGGCGCAACTAATGAAAAACTGTTTTTT. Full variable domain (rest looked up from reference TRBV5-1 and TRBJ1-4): KAGVTQTPRYLIKTRGQQVTLSCSPISGHRSVSWYQQTPGQGLQFLFEYFSETQRNKGNFPGRFSGRQFSNSRSEMNVSTLELGDSALYLCASSLVVGATNEKLFFGSGTQLSVL.

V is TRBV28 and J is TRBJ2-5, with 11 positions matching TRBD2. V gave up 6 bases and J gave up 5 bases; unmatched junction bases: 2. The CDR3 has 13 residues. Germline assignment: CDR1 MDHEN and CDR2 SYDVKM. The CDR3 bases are TGTGCCAGCAGACTAGCGGGAGACGAGACCCAGTACTTC. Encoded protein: CASRLAGDETQYF.

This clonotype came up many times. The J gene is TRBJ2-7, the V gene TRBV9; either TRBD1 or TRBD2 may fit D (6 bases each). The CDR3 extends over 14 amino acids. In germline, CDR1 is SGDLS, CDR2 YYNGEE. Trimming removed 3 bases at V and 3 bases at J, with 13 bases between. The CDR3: CASSGRGGLYEQYF. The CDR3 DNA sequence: TGTGCCAGCAGCGGAAGAGGGGGACTCTACGAGCAGTACTTC. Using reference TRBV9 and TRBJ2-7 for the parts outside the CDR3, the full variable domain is DSGVTQTPKHLITATGQRVTLRCSPRSGDLSVYWYQQSLDQGLQFLIQYYNGEERAKGNILERFSAQQFPDLHSELNLSSLELGDSALYFCASSGRGGLYEQYFGPGTRLTVT.

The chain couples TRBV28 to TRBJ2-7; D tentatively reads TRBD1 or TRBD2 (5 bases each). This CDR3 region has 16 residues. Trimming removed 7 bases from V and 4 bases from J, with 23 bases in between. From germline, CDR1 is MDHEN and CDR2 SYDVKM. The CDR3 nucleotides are TGTGCCAGCACCGAGGGGCATACTGGACTTCCGTACGAGCAGTACTTC. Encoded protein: CASTEGHTGLPYEQYF.

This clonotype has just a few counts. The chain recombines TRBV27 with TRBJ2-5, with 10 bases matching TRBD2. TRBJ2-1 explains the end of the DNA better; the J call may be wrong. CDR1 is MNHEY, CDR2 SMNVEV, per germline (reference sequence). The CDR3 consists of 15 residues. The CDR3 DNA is TGTGCCAGCAGTTTATCGCTAGCGGGAGTCAATGAGCAGTTCTTC. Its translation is CASSLSLAGVNEQFF.

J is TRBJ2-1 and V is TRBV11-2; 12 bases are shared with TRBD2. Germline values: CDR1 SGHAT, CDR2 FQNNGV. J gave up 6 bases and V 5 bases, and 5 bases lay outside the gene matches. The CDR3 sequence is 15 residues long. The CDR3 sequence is CASSRTSGRTNEQFF. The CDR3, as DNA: TGTGCCAGCAGCCGCACTAGCGGGAGGACCAATGAGCAGTTCTTC. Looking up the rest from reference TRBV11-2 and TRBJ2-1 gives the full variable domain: EAGVAQSPRYKIIEKRQSVAFWCNPISGHATLYWYQQILGQGPKLLIQFQNNGVVDDSQLPKDRFSAERLKGVDSTLKIQPAKLEDSAVYLCASSRTSGRTNEQFFGPGTRLTVL.

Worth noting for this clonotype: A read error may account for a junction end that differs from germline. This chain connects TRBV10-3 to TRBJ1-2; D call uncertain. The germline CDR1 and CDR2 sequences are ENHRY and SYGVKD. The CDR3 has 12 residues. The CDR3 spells CATSPENYGYTF. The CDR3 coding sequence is TGTGCCACCAGTCCCGAGAACTATGGCTACACCTTC.

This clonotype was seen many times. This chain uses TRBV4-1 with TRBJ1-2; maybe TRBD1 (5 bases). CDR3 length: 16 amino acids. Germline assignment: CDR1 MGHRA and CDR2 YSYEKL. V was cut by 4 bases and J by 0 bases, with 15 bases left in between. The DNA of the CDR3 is TGCGCCAGCAGCCCCAAGCCGGGACCGACTAACTATGGCTACACCTTC. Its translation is CASSPKPGPTNYGYTF.

The CDR3 loop is CSASPLSGSSHEQYF. CDR3 coding DNA: TGCAGTGCTAGTCCCCTTAGCGGGAGTTCCCACGAGCAGTACTTC. This chain uses TRBV20-1 with TRBJ2-7, with 9 bases aligning to TRBD2. The CDR3 totals 15 residues. V was clipped by 3 bases and J by 5 bases; unmatched bases: 11. CDR1 is DFQATT, CDR2 SNEGSKA, per germline (reference sequence).

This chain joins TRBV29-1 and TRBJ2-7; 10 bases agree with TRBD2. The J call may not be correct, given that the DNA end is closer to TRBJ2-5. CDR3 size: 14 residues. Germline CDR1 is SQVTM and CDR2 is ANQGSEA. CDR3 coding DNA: TGCAGCGTTGATTCTAGCGGGAGTCGTGAGACCCAGTACTTC. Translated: CSVDSSGSRETQYF.

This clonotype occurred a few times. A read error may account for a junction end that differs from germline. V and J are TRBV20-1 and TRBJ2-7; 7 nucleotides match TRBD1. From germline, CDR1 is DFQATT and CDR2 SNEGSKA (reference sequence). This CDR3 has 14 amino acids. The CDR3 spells CSAEPGTDFLEQCF. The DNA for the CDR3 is TGCAGTGCTGAACCCGGGACAGACTTTCTCGAGCAGTGCTTC.

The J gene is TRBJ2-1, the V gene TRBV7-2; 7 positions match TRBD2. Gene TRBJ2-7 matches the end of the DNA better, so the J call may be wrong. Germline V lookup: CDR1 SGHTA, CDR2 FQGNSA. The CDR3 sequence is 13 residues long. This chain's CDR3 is CASSPRGEYEQYF. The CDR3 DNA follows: TGTGCCAGCAGCCCCCGGGGGGAATACGAGCAGTACTTC.

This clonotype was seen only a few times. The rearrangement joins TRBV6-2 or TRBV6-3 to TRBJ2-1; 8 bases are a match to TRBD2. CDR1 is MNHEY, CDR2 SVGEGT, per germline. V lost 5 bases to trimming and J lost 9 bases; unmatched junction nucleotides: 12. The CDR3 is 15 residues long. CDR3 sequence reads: CASSPSGSAGGEQFF. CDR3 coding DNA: TGTGCCAGCAGTCCAAGCGGATCCGCGGGAGGTGAGCAGTTCTTC.

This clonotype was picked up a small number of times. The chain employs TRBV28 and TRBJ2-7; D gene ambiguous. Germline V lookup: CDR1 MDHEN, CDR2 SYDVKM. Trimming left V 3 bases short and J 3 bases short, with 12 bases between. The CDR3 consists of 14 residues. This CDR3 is CASSLRQAFYEQYF. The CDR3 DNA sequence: TGTGCCAGCAGTTTGCGGCAGGCCTTCTACGAGCAGTACTTC.